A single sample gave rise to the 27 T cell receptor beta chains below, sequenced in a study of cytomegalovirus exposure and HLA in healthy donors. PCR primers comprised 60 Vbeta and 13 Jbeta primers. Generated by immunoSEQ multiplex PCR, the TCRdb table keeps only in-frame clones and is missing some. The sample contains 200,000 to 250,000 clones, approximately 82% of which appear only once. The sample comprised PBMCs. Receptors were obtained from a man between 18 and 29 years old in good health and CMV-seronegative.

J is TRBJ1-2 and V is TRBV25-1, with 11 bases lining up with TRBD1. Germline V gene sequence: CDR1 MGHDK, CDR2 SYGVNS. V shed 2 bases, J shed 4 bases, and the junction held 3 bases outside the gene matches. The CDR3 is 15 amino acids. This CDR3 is CASSEGTGGAYGYTF. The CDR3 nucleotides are TGTGCCAGCAGTGAAGGGACAGGGGGGGCCTATGGCTACACCTTC.

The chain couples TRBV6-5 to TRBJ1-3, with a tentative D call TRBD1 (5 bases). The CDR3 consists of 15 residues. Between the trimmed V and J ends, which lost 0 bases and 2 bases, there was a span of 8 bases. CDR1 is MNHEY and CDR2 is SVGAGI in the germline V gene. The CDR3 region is CASSYSSDTGNTIYF. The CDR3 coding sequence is TGTGCCAGCAGTTACTCGTCGGACACTGGAAACACCATATATTTT.

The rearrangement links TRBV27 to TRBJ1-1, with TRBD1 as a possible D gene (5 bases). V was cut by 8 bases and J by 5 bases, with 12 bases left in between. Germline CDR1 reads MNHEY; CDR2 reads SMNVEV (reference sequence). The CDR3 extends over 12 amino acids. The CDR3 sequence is CASGRASTEAFF. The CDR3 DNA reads TGTGCCAGCGGCAGGGCGTCGACTGAAGCTTTCTTT.

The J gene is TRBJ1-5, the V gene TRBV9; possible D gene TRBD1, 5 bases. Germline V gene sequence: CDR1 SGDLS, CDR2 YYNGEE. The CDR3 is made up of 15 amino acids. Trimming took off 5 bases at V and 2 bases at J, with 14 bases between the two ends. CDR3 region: CASSVSGGGNQPQHF. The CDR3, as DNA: TGTGCCAGCAGTGTTTCCGGGGGAGGCAATCAGCCCCAGCATTTT.

The CDR3: CASRTLVQGGNGYTF. The CDR3 DNA follows: TGTGCCAGCAGGACACTAGTACAGGGCGGCAATGGCTACACCTTC. This rearrangement joins TRBV28 to TRBJ1-2; D is possibly TRBD1 (6 bases). This CDR3 spans 15 amino acids. V gave up 6 bases and J gave up 6 bases, with 20 bases separating them. Germline CDR1 is MDHEN and CDR2 is SYDVKM.

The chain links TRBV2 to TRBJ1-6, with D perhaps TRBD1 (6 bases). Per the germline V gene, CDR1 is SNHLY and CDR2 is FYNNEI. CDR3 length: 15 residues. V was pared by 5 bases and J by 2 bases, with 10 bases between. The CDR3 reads CASSWQGTYNSPLHF. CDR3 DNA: TGTGCCAGCAGTTGGCAGGGGACCTATAATTCACCCCTCCACTTT.

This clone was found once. The DNA of the CDR3 is TGTGCCAGCAGAAGACAGGGGACAGATACGCAGTATTTT. Encoded protein: CASRRQGTDTQYF. The chain carries TRBV6-1 and TRBJ2-3; TRBD1 matches at 8 bases. Germline V gene lookup returns CDR1 MNHNS and CDR2 SASEGT. J lost 3 bases, V lost 6 bases, and 2 bases had no gene match. The CDR3 loop spans 13 amino acids.

The CDR3 region has the DNA TGCAGCGTCGACGGGACAGGGTATCCCTACGAGCAGTACTTC. Translating gives CSVDGTGYPYEQYF. V and J are TRBV29-1 and TRBJ2-7; 9 bases map to TRBD1. This CDR3 has 14 residues. The V and J ends lost 6 bases and 2 bases, in that order; junction bases with no gene match: 8. CDR1 is SQVTM, CDR2 ANQGSEA, per germline.

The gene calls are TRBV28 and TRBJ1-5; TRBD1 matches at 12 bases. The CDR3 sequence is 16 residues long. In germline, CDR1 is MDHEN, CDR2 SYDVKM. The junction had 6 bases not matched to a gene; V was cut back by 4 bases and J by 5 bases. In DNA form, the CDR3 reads TGTGCCAGCAGTTCTACCGGGACAGGGGGCTATCAGCCCCAGCATTTT. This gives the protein CASSSTGTGGYQPQHF.

The CDR3 is CASSQGLAEAFF. The CDR3 nucleotides read TGTGCCAGTAGTCAGGGTCTGGCTGAAGCTTTCTTT. This chain joins TRBV19 and TRBJ1-1, with D maybe TRBD1 (5 bases). V was cut by 5 bases and J by 6 bases, with 10 bases left in between. Germline lookup yields CDR1 LNHDA and CDR2 SQIVND (reference sequence). The CDR3 has 12 amino acids.

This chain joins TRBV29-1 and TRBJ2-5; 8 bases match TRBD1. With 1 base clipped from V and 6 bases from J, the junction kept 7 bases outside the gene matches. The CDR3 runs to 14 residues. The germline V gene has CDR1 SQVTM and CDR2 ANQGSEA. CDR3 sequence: CSVEVTGAGKTQYF. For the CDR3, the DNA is TGCAGCGTTGAAGTGACAGGGGCAGGAAAGACCCAGTACTTC.

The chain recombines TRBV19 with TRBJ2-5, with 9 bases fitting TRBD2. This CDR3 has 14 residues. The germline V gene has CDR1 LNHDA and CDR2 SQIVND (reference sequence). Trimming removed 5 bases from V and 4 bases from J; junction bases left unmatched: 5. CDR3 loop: CASSEASGVETQYF. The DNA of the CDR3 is TGTGCCAGTAGTGAGGCTAGCGGGGTAGAGACCCAGTACTTC. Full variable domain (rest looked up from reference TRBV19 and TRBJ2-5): DGGITQSPKYLFRKEGQNVTLSCEQNLNHDAMYWYRQDPGQGLRLIYYSQIVNDFQKGDIAEGYSVSREKKESFPLTVTSAQKNPTAFYLCASSEASGVETQYFGPGTRLLVL.

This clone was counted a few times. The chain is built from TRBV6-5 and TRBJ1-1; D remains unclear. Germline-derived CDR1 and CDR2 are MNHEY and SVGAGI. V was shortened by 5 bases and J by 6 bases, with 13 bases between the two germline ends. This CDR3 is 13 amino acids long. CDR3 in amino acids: CASSEEARSEAFF. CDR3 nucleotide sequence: TGTGCCAGCAGTGAAGAGGCGCGCTCTGAAGCTTTCTTT.

CDR3 in DNA: TGTGCCAGCAGCTGGGCGGGGGGCACTGAAGCTTTCTTT. This encodes CASSWAGGTEAFF. The V gene is TRBV5-6, the J gene TRBJ1-1; the D gene is possibly TRBD1 (5 bases). This CDR3 is built from 13 residues. Germline assignment: CDR1 SGHDT and CDR2 YYEEEE. V lost 3 bases to trimming and J lost 4 bases, with 10 bases between them. The full variable domain, in which reference TRBV5-6 and TRBJ1-1 provide the parts outside the CDR3, is DAGVTQSPTHLIKTRGQQVTLRCSPKSGHDTVSWYQQALGQGPQFIFQYYEEEERQRGNFPDRFSGHQFPNYSSELNVNALLLGDSALYLCASSWAGGTEAFFGQGTRLTVV.

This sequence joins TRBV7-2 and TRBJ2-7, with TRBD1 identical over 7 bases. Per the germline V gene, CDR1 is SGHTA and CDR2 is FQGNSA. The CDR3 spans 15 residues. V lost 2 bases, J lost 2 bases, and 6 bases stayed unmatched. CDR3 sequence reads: CASSLLRGQAYEQYF. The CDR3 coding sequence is TGTGCCAGCAGCTTATTGAGGGGGCAGGCCTACGAGCAGTACTTC. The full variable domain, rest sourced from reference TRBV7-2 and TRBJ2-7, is GAGVSQSPSNKVTEKGKDVELRCDPISGHTALYWYRQSLGQGLEFLIYFQGNSAPDKSGLPSDRFSAERTGGSVSTLTIQRTQQEDSAVYLCASSLLRGQAYEQYFGPGTRLTVT.

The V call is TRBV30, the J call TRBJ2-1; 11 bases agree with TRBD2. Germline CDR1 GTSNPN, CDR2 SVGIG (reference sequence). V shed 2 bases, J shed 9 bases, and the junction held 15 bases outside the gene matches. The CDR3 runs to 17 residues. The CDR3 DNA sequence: TGTGCCTGGAGTTCACGGGTACTAGCGGGAGCAAGATTTGAGCAGTTCTTC. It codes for CAWSSRVLAGARFEQFF.

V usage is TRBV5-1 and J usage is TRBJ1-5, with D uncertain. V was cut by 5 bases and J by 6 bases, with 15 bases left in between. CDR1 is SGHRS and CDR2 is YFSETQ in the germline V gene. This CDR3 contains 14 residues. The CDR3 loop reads CASRLSGVGQPQHF. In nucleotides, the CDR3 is TGCGCCAGCAGACTTTCGGGAGTTGGTCAGCCCCAGCATTTT.

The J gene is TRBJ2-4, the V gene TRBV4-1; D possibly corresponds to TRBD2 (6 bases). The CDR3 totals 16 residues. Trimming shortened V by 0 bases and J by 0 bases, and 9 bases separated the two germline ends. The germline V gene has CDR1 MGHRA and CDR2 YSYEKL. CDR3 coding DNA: TGCGCCAGCAGCCAAGAATCAGCGGGAGCCAAAAACATTCAGTACTTC. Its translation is CASSQESAGAKNIQYF.

The CDR3 nucleotides are TGTGCCAGCAGTTTGGGAGGGGGTAAAGTTGACACTGAAGCTTTCTTT. Protein sequence: CASSLGGGKVDTEAFF. The genes are TRBV28 and TRBJ1-1; D may be TRBD1 (6 bases). The CDR3 totals 16 residues. The V gene lost 3 bases and the J gene lost 3 bases, with 17 bases spanning the gap. Germline V lookup: CDR1 MDHEN, CDR2 SYDVKM.

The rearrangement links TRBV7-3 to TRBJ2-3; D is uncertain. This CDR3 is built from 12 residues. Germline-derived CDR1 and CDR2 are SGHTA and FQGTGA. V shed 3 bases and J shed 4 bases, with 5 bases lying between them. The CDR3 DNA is TGTGCCAGCAGCTTTACAGCAGATACGCAGTATTTT. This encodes CASSFTADTQYF.

The CDR3 coding sequence is TGCAGCGTTAAGGAACCCGGGACAGGGCCTTTTGAAGCTTTCTTT. Protein sequence: CSVKEPGTGPFEAFF. This chain links TRBV29-1 with TRBJ1-1, with 9 positions matching TRBD1. The CDR3 spans 15 residues. Germline loops: CDR1 SQVTM, CDR2 ANQGSEA. Trimming cost V 5 bases and J 7 bases; bases outside gene matches: 14. Full variable domain (outside the CDR3, taken from reference TRBV29-1 and TRBJ1-1): SAVISQKPSRDICQRGTSLTIQCQVDSQVTMMFWYRQQPGQSLTLIATANQGSEATYESGFVIDKFPISRPNLTFSTLTVSNMSPEDSSIYLCSVKEPGTGPFEAFFGQGTRLTVV.

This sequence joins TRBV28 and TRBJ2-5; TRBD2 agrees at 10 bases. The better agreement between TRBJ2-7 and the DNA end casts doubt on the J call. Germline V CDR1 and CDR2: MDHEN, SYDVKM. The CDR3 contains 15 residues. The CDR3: CATFGAGGPVYEQYF. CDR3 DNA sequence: TGTGCCACCTTTGGAGCGGGAGGGCCAGTCTACGAGCAGTACTTC.

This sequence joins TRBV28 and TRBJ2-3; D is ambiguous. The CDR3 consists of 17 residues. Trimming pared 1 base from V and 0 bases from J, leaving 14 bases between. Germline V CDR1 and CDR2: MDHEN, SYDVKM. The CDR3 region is CASSLFRSVTSTDTQYF. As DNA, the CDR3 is TGTGCCAGCAGTTTATTTCGTTCGGTTACTAGCACAGATACGCAGTATTTT.

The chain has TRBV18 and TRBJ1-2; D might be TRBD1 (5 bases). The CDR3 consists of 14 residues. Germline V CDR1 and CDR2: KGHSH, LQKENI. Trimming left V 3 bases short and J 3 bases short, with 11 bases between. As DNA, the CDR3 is TGTGCCAGCTCACCTACAGGACCGGACTATGGCTACACCTTC. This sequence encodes CASSPTGPDYGYTF.

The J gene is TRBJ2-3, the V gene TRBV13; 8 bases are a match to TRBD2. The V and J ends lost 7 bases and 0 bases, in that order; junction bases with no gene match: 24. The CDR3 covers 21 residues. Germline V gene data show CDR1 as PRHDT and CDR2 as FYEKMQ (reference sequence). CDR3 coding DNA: TGTGCCAGCACCCCCCAGTGGGGTAGCGGGAAGATTTCCGATAGCACAGATACGCAGTATTTT. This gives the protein CASTPQWGSGKISDSTDTQYF.

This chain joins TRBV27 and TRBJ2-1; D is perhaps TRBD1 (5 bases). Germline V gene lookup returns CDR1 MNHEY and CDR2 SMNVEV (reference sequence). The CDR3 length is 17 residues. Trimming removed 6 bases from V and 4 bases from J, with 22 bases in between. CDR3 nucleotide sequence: TGTGCCAGCAGAGGGGCCGTCGGTGGTAGGCCTTACAATGAGCAGTTCTTC. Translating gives CASRGAVGGRPYNEQFF.

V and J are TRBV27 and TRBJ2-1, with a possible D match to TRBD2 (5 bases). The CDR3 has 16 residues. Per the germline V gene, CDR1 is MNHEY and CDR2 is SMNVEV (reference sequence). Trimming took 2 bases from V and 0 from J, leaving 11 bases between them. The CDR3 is CASSLGGDVSYNEQFF. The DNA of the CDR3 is TGTGCCAGCAGTTTAGGAGGAGATGTCTCCTACAATGAGCAGTTCTTC.